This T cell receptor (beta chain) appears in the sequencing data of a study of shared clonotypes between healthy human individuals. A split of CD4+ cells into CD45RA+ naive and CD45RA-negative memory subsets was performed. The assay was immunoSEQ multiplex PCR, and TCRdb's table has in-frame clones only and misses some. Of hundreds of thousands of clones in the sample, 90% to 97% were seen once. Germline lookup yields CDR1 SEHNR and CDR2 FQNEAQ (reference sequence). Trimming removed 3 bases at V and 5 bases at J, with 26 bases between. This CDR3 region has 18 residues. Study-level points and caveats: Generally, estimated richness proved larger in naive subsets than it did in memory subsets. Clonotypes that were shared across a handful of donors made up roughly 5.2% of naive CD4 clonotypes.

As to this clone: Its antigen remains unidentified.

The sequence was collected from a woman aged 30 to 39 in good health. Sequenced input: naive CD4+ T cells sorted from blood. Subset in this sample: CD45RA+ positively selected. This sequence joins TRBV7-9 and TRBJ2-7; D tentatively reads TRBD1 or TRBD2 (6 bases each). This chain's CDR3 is CASSFLLELNRGGNEQYF. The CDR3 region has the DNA TGTGCCAGCAGCTTTCTCCTAGAATTGAATAGAGGGGGGAACGAGCAGTACTTC.